One TCR beta chain is described in this entry. This sample was taken from a study of CD8 T cells in ankylosing spondylitis. The CDR3 runs 15 residues. Trimming cost V 6 bases and J 3 bases; bases outside gene matches: 7. Each CDR3 protein gets one entry after TCRdb re-called the 5' RACE reads with MiXCR. The sample contains 100,000 to 150,000 distinct CDR3 sequences, about a tenth of which appear only once. Sequencing was performed on blood, either unsorted or a sorted T cell fraction (not recorded which). The TCR comes from a male donor with ankylosing spondylitis or in good health (not recorded which). This rearrangement joins TRBV12-3 or TRBV12-4 to TRBJ2-1, with TRBD2 matching 8 bases. The CDR3 DNA is TGTGCCAGCAGGCATAGCGGGGAGGGCTACAATGAGCAGTTCTTC. As protein: CASRHSGEGYNEQFF.